This TCR beta chain was profiled in a study of blood T cell repertoires in COVID-19. Study overall: Sample material is recorded as cDNA or gDNA derived from T cells, B-cell-depleted T cells, or PBMCs.

Sequenced by immunoSEQ multiplex PCR; TCRdb stores in-frame clones only, minus some. The table has about 190,000 clones, about 84% seen once. The V gene's germline CDR1 is MNHEY and CDR2 SMNVEV (reference sequence). The CDR3 runs to 12 residues. The V and J ends lost 6 bases and 7 bases respectively, with 10 bases between them. The chain is built from TRBV27 and TRBJ2-1; TRBD2 is a possible D gene (5 bases). This TCR came from a woman in her 30s with acute or convalescent COVID-19. The sample consisted of peripheral blood. DNA of the CDR3: TGTGCCAGCAGCCAACTAGGGAATGAGCAGTTCTTC. Translated: CASSQLGNEQFF.